This T cell receptor beta chain was sequenced during a study of control samples from healthy donors and cancer patients. This table comes from immunoSEQ multiplex PCR, and its TCRdb copy is limited to in-frame clones, with some not included. The sample has 130,000 or so clones; more than 80% are singletons. Sample: blood. This TCR was recovered from a man between 18 and 35 years old in good health.

The CDR3: CASSSAAGAGLRGYGYTF. CDR3 coding DNA: TGTGCCAGCAGTTCAGCAGCGGGGGCGGGATTACGGGGGTATGGCTACACCTTC. The chain recombines TRBV28 with TRBJ1-2, with D tentatively TRBD1 (6 bases). The V end was cut by 4 bases, the J end by 5 bases, with 26 bases between. The CDR3 sequence is 18 residues long. From germline, CDR1 is MDHEN and CDR2 SYDVKM.